The entry that follows covers one TCR beta chain sequence. As yet, its antigen is unknown. This specimen belongs to a study of graft-versus-host responses after intestinal transplantation. Across the study: The study gave all recipients anti-thymocyte globulin induction, then tacrolimus and steroids for 2 to 3 years.

Germline CDR1 and CDR2: MDHEN and SYDVKM. This CDR3 contains 15 residues. The V and J ends lost 5 bases and 0 bases, in that order; junction bases with no gene match: 3. Method: immunoSEQ multiplex PCR; TCRdb's copy keeps in-frame clones and lacks some. The repertoire consists of about 70,000 clones, with 75% to 90% occurring once and the leading ten covering less than 0.45%. The study, taken as a whole, reports: Allograft graft-versus-host to host-versus-graft clonal ratios ran high in patients with graft-donor T cell macrochimerism. Early post-transplant HvG declines were associated with peak circulating GvH clone levels.

The sequence derives from a human donor who was the organ donor for an intestinal transplant. This chain uses TRBV28 with TRBJ2-2, with 7 nucleotides matching TRBD1. The sample was unstimulated CD4+ T cells sorted from spleen or lymph node cells, taken before transplant. This chain's CDR3 is CASSVGQTNTGELFF. The CDR3, as DNA: TGTGCCAGCAGTGTGGGACAGACGAACACCGGGGAGCTGTTTTTT. The complete variable domain, with remaining parts taken from reference TRBV28 and TRBJ2-2, reads DVKVTQSSRYLVKRTGEKVFLECVQDMDHENMFWYRQDPGLGLRLIYFSYDVKMKEKGDIPEGYSVSREKKERFSLILESASTNQTSMYLCASSVGQTNTGELFFGEGSRLTVL.